The 19 T cell receptor beta chains listed next were all sequenced from one sample in a study of T-cell reconstitution after alpha-beta-depleted transplantation in children (dated by TCRdb to about 2016). The protocol used for the library was PCR. The reads were generated on an Illumina HiSeq 2500. Molecular barcoding was employed in the preparation of TCR libraries, with unique molecular identifiers being used to normalize TCRbeta repertoire quantification. TCRdb passed the public sequencing reads through fastp at Q25 and MiXCR, retaining productive beta sequences. Here each entry gathers all rows of one CDR3 protein and keeps the most common genes and DNA. The table for this sample lists 450,000 to 600,000 distinct CDR3 sequences; around 17% of them were counted only once. The ten biggest clones cover 3.3% of the sample. The sample was PBMCs from the stem cell graft donor, taken from the stem cell graft. The receptor source for this set is a human donor who donated a stem cell graft to a child with acute lymphoblastic leukemia.

This rearrangement joins TRBV29-1 to TRBJ1-2; the D is unclear. The CDR3 loop spans 15 amino acids. From germline, CDR1 is SQVTM and CDR2 ANQGSEA. Trimming pared 1 base from V and 0 bases from J, leaving 12 bases between. The CDR3 nucleotides read TGCAGCGTTGAAGGGTACAAGAACTCTAACTATGGCTACACCTTC. As protein: CSVEGYKNSNYGYTF.

There are a few counts of this clonotype. The rearrangement uses TRBV29-1 and TRBJ2-7, with D possibly being TRBD2 (5 bases). Trimming left V 1 base short and J 3 bases short, with 10 bases between. The CDR3 is made up of 13 amino acids. Germline CDR1 and CDR2: SQVTM and ANQGSEA. In DNA form, the CDR3 reads TGCAGCGTTGAAGGGGCTAGCCGCTACGAGCAGTACTTC. This sequence encodes CSVEGASRYEQYF.

The genes are TRBV5-1 and TRBJ1-2; D gene uncertain. In germline, CDR1 is SGHRS, CDR2 YFSETQ. This CDR3 is built from 14 residues. V was pared by 3 bases and J by 4 bases, with 13 bases between. CDR3 bases: TGCGCCAGCAGCTCGGACGGGGAAATCTATGGCTACACCTTC. This translates into CASSSDGEIYGYTF.

This clonotype appeared a few times. The chain joins TRBV20-1 to TRBJ2-1; TRBD2 agrees at 7 bases. Germline CDR1 DFQATT, CDR2 SNEGSKA (reference sequence). V shed 3 bases, J shed 7 bases, and the junction held 9 bases outside the gene matches. There are 14 residues in the CDR3. CDR3 region: CSARGSTSSNEQFF. In DNA, the CDR3 is TGCAGTGCTAGGGGTTCGACTAGCAGTAATGAGCAGTTCTTC.

The gene calls are TRBV6-2 or TRBV6-3 and TRBJ2-5; 7 nucleotides align to TRBD1. CDR3 length: 17 amino acids. Looked up from germline, CDR1 is MNHEY and CDR2 is SVGEGT. Trimming at V came to 0 bases and at J to 0 bases, leaving 7 bases not matched to a gene. CDR3 in amino acids: CASSYSEGQRYQETQYF. In DNA form, the CDR3 reads TGTGCCAGCAGTTACTCCGAGGGACAGAGATACCAAGAGACCCAGTACTTC.

The J gene is TRBJ1-1, the V gene TRBV5-1; D remains ambiguous. CDR3 length: 15 amino acids. Trimming removed 1 base at V and 0 bases at J, with 10 bases between. Germline CDR1 reads SGHRS; CDR2 reads YFSETQ. CDR3 amino acids: CASSLMRGMNTEAFF. The CDR3 DNA sequence: TGCGCCAGCAGCTTGATGCGGGGAATGAACACTGAAGCTTTCTTT.

The J gene is TRBJ2-1, the V gene TRBV15; TRBD1 aligns across 10 bases. The CDR3 totals 16 residues. J was trimmed by 1 base and V by 3 bases; bases with no gene match: 3. Looked up from germline, CDR1 is LNHNV and CDR2 is YYDKDF (reference sequence). CDR3 DNA sequence: TGTGCCACCAGCAGTAGGACAGGGGGTTCCTACAATGAGCAGTTCTTC. Translated: CATSSRTGGSYNEQFF.

The chain couples TRBV7-3 to TRBJ2-5, with D uncertain. Between the trimmed V and J ends, which lost 1 base and 3 bases, there was a span of 9 bases. Germline V gives CDR1 SGHTA, CDR2 FQGTGA. The CDR3 is 14 amino acids. The CDR3 sequence: CASSLMAAEETQYF. DNA for the CDR3: TGTGCCAGCAGCTTAATGGCGGCAGAAGAGACCCAGTACTTC. The full variable domain, rest sourced from reference TRBV7-3 and TRBJ2-5, is GAGVSQTPSNKVTEKGKYVELRCDPISGHTALYWYRQSLGQGPEFLIYFQGTGAADDSGLPNDRFFAVRPEGSVSTLKIQRTERGDSAVYLCASSLMAAEETQYFGPGTRLLVL.

This clonotype was observed a handful of times. This chain links TRBV5-1 with TRBJ1-1; no reliable D call. CDR1 is SGHRS and CDR2 is YFSETQ in the germline V gene. This CDR3 comprises 15 residues. The ends were cut back, 0 bases at V and 0 bases at J, with 9 bases in the middle. CDR3: CASSLGVVMNTEAFF. The CDR3 coding sequence is TGCGCCAGCAGCTTGGGTGTGGTTATGAACACTGAAGCTTTCTTT.

This clonotype was detected only a few times. This chain connects TRBV5-1 to TRBJ2-7, with 7 bases identical to TRBD1. The length of the CDR3 is 16 residues. Germline-derived CDR1 and CDR2 are SGHRS and YFSETQ. V was clipped by 4 bases and J by 6 bases; unmatched bases: 16. For the CDR3, the DNA is TGCGCCAGCAGCCCTAAGACGGACAGGATCTTCCTCGAGCAGTACTTC. Protein: CASSPKTDRIFLEQYF. Full variable domain (missing parts from reference TRBV5-1 and TRBJ2-7): KAGVTQTPRYLIKTRGQQVTLSCSPISGHRSVSWYQQTPGQGLQFLFEYFSETQRNKGNFPGRFSGRQFSNSRSEMNVSTLELGDSALYLCASSPKTDRIFLEQYFGPGTRLTVT.

The J gene is TRBJ1-3, the V gene TRBV7-9; 9 nucleotides align to TRBD1. This CDR3 is built from 17 residues. CDR1 SEHNR and CDR2 FQNEAQ come from the germline V gene (reference sequence). Unmatched junction bases numbered 10, after V lost 5 bases and J lost 2 bases. This chain's CDR3 is CASSPDTGGIAGNTIYF. The DNA for the CDR3 is TGTGCCAGCAGCCCAGATACAGGGGGCATCGCTGGAAACACCATATATTTT. Combining the CDR3 with reference TRBV7-9 and TRBJ1-3 gives the whole variable domain DTGVSQNPRHKITKRGQNVTFRCDPISEHNRLYWYRQTLGQGPEFLTYFQNEAQLEKSRLLSDRFSAERPKGSFSTLEIQRTEQGDSAMYLCASSPDTGGIAGNTIYFGEGSWLTVV.

The chain combines TRBV5-1 with TRBJ2-3, with D hard to call. Trimming took 1 base from V and 2 from J, leaving 14 bases between them. The CDR3 totals 16 residues. Germline values: CDR1 SGHRS, CDR2 YFSETQ. The CDR3 DNA reads as TGCGCCAGCAGCTTGATGGCAGCTACCTTCACAGATACGCAGTATTTT. Its protein product is CASSLMAATFTDTQYF.

This clonotype was observed a handful of times. The V call is TRBV12-3 or TRBV12-4, the J call TRBJ2-2; TRBD2 agrees at 10 bases. The CDR3 covers 15 residues. V lost 6 bases, J lost 7 bases, and 8 bases stayed unmatched. CDR3 loop: CASSVTSGFGGELFF. CDR3 nucleotides: TGTGCCAGCAGCGTGACTAGCGGGTTTGGCGGGGAGCTGTTTTTT.

This chain connects TRBV12-3 or TRBV12-4 to TRBJ2-3; TRBD2 matches 10 bases. The junction had 10 bases not matched to a gene; V was cut back by 7 bases and J by 6 bases. The CDR3 length is 15 residues. The CDR3 DNA reads as TGTGCCAGCAACCCTACTAGCGGGATAGGGGATACGCAGTATTTT. This codes for CASNPTSGIGDTQYF.

This chain links TRBV9 with TRBJ2-1, with a tentative D call TRBD2 (5 bases). V shed 0 bases and J shed 3 bases, with 16 bases lying between them. There are 17 residues in the CDR3. The germline gives CDR1 SGDLS, CDR2 YYNGEE. The CDR3 loop is CASSVGLGEPYYNEQFF. The CDR3 DNA follows: TGTGCCAGCAGCGTAGGTCTTGGGGAGCCGTACTACAATGAGCAGTTCTTC.

This clonotype was counted a single time. The gene calls are TRBV7-2 and TRBJ1-4, with a possible D match to TRBD1 (6 bases). Germline values: CDR1 SGHTA, CDR2 FQGNSA. Trimming shortened V by 5 bases and J by 6 bases, and 19 bases separated the two germline ends. This CDR3 spans 16 amino acids. CDR3 region: CASSTSPWTAYEKLFF. The CDR3 DNA follows: TGTGCCAGCAGCACCAGTCCCTGGACAGCTTATGAAAAACTGTTTTTT.

Only a few counts were recorded for this clonotype. The chain recombines TRBV5-1 with TRBJ1-5; tentative D call: TRBD1 (5 bases). Germline V gives CDR1 SGHRS, CDR2 YFSETQ. V lost 4 bases to trimming and J lost 6 bases, with 14 bases between them. The CDR3 spans 14 residues. The CDR3 region has the DNA TGCGCCAGCAGCACCGGGACGGCGGGTCAGCCCCAGCATTTT. This gives the protein CASSTGTAGQPQHF.

The genes are TRBV7-8 and TRBJ1-2; no definite D call. Germline V gives CDR1 SGHVS, CDR2 FQNEAQ. V shed 5 bases and J shed 5 bases, with 15 bases lying between them. The CDR3 length is 14 residues. CDR3: CASSVLLDGYGYTF. DNA of the CDR3: TGTGCCAGCAGCGTCCTCCTGGACGGTTATGGCTACACCTTC.

As to this clonotype: Sequence at one end of the junction differs from germline and may be a read error. The V call is TRBV6-5, the J call TRBJ2-1; 10 nucleotides align to TRBD2. Germline loops: CDR1 MNHEY, CDR2 SVGAGI. The CDR3 is 17 amino acids. For the CDR3, the DNA is TGTGCCAGCAGTTACTCGATTAGCGGGAGGAACTACAATGAGCAGGTCTTC. Residues: CASSYSISGRNYNEQVF.